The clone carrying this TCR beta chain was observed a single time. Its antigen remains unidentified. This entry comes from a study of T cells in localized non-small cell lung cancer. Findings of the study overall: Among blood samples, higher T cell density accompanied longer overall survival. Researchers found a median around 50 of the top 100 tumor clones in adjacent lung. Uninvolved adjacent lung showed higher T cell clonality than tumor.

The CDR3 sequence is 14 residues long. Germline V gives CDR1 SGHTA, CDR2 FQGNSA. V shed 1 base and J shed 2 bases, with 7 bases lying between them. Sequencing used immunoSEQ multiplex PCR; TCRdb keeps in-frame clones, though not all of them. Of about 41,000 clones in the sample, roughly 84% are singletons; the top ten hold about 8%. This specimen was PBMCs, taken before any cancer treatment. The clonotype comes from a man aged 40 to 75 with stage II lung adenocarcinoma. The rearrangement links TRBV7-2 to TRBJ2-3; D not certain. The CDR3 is CASSLGEATDTQYF. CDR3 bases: TGTGCCAGCAGCTTAGGAGAGGCCACAGATACGCAGTATTTT.